Listed below are T cell receptor beta chains from one sample, sequenced in a study of blood T cell repertoires in COVID-19. Clones were sequenced by immunoSEQ multiplex PCR, and TCRdb holds only the in-frame ones, with some missing. Of about 200,000 clones listed, 70% to 90% are singletons. The specimen sequenced was peripheral blood. The receptors shown here come from a man in his sixties with acute or convalescent COVID-19. Both conserved end residues are part of each CDR3. Each record gives: V gene, J gene, D gene, clone size, CDR3 protein, CDR3 DNA. D genes are given only for firm matches. Part of the rows lack a size; the others show once, few, many or a class for expanded clones.

v_gene: TRBV6-5; j_gene: TRBJ2-1; d_gene: -; abundance: -; CDR3aa: CASTLQGSYNEQFF; CDR3nt: TGTGCCAGCACCCTCCAGGGCTCCTACAATGAGCAGTTCTTC
v_gene: TRBV9; j_gene: TRBJ2-7; d_gene: TRBD1; abundance: -; CDR3aa: CASSDLRQGPDGEQYF; CDR3nt: TGTGCCAGCAGCGACCTACGACAGGGCCCTGATGGCGAGCAGTACTTC
v_gene: TRBV6-2/TRBV6-3; j_gene: TRBJ2-3; d_gene: -; abundance: -; CDR3aa: CASSEGGGVAQYF; CDR3nt: TGTGCCAGCAGTGAGGGCGGAGGGGTCGCGCAGTATTTT
v_gene: TRBV7-7; j_gene: TRBJ2-7; d_gene: TRBD2; abundance: -; CDR3aa: CASSPYAGVAYEQYF; CDR3nt: TGTGCCAGCAGCCCTTATGCGGGGGTGGCCTACGAGCAGTACTTC
v_gene: TRBV11-2; j_gene: TRBJ2-3; d_gene: -; abundance: -; CDR3aa: CASSLLDFLTDTQYF; CDR3nt: TGTGCCAGCAGCCTGCTCGACTTCCTCACAGATACGCAGTATTTT
v_gene: TRBV20-1; j_gene: TRBJ2-3; d_gene: TRBD1; abundance: -; CDR3aa: CSASNRGRDTDTQYF; CDR3nt: TGCAGTGCTAGTAACAGGGGGCGCGACACAGATACGCAGTATTTT
v_gene: TRBV7-2; j_gene: TRBJ2-7; d_gene: TRBD2; abundance: -; CDR3aa: CASRVGGGAGAISEQYF; CDR3nt: TGTGCCAGCAGGGTGGGCGGAGGAGCGGGGGCCATCTCCGAGCAGTACTTC
v_gene: TRBV3-1/TRBV3-2; j_gene: TRBJ1-2; d_gene: -; abundance: -; CDR3aa: CASSLLGGDLQGSHNGYTF; CDR3nt: TGTGCCAGCAGCCTTCTCGGGGGGGACCTACAGGGATCTCACAATGGCTACACCTTC
v_gene: TRBV28; j_gene: TRBJ1-2; d_gene: -; abundance: few; CDR3aa: CATTTASNYGYTF; CDR3nt: TGTGCCACTACGACAGCATCTAACTATGGCTACACCTTC
v_gene: TRBV9; j_gene: TRBJ1-2; d_gene: -; abundance: -; CDR3aa: CASSVSGGIGYTF; CDR3nt: TGTGCCAGCAGCGTAAGCGGGGGGATCGGCTACACCTTC
v_gene: TRBV6-6; j_gene: TRBJ2-1; d_gene: -; abundance: once; CDR3aa: CASSYPASSYNEQFF; CDR3nt: TGTGCCAGCAGTTACCCGGCTAGCTCCTACAATGAGCAGTTCTTC
v_gene: TRBV6-5; j_gene: TRBJ1-6; d_gene: -; abundance: -; CDR3aa: CASRPTTGPNSPLHF; CDR3nt: TGTGCCAGCAGACCGACGACAGGACCCAATTCACCCCTCCACTTT
v_gene: TRBV5-8; j_gene: TRBJ1-1; d_gene: -; abundance: -; CDR3aa: CASSYTGLKGTEAFF; CDR3nt: TGTGCCAGCAGCTATACCGGTCTCAAGGGGACTGAAGCTTTCTTT
v_gene: TRBV4-2; j_gene: TRBJ1-1; d_gene: -; abundance: -; CDR3aa: CASSTTGTSFEAFF; CDR3nt: TGTGCCAGCAGCACGACCGGGACAAGCTTTGAAGCTTTCTTT